Sequencing of this TCR beta chain was carried out in a study of blood T cells in healthy people across ages. Regarding the study as a whole: With unsorted PBMCs, a conclusive comparison of naive versus antigen-experienced cells was not possible.

With a J-beta primer mix and a sample-barcoded 5' primer, a second PCR ran roughly 7 to 11 cycles. The yield of each sample was at least 3 million CDR3-containing paired-end reads. TCRdb re-derived calls from the 5' RACE reads in MiXCR, one entry per CDR3 protein. The top ten hold roughly 3.7% of the sample, which has 1.5 million to 1.9 million distinct CDR3 sequences, about 45% seen once. Notes on this clonotype: No antigen is known for it.

Caucasian individuals from Russia who were healthy and aged 6 to 90 acted as donors. This TCR was sampled from a woman under 30 in good health. The sequencing input was blood.

The CDR3 DNA sequence: TGTGCCAGCAGCTCCCGTTTTGTGAACACTGAAGCTTTCTTT. Translation gives CASSSRFVNTEAFF. This sequence joins TRBV13 and TRBJ1-1; no firm D call. Germline V gives CDR1 PRHDT, CDR2 FYEKMQ (reference sequence). V lost 4 bases to trimming and J lost 0 bases, with 9 bases between them. This CDR3 contains 14 residues.